This T cell receptor beta chain originates from a study of shared clonotypes between healthy human individuals. The CDR3 extends over 13 amino acids. Germline loops: CDR1 ENHRY, CDR2 SYGVKD. The V end lost 6 bases, the J end lost 6 bases, and 14 bases lay between the germline ends. Data came from immunoSEQ multiplex PCR; TCRdb stores just in-frame clones and leaves some out. Of roughly 2.2 million clones in the sample, under 95% are singletons; the top ten hold around 0.38%. The sample taken for sequencing was naive CD4+ T cells from PBMCs. Sample subset: CD45RA+ positively selected. The TCR originated in a man aged 18 to 30 in good health. Some clones in this sample may be carry-over from other donors' samples. The chain links TRBV10-3 to TRBJ1-2, with D possibly being TRBD1 (5 bases). The CDR3 region has the DNA TGTGCCATCAGCGTATACGACAGCAATGGCTACACCTTC. It encodes CAISVYDSNGYTF.